This is a list of T cell receptor beta chains from one sample in a study of vaccination and CD4 T cells after COVID-19. Which antigens these TCRs recognize remains unknown. TCRdb recomputed calls from the PCR reads with MiXCR, one row per CDR3 protein. The sample carries approximately 8,100 distinct CDR3 sequences, 55% to 75% recorded once. Source material: CD4+ T cells from blood, cultured in vitro. Source of these receptors: a human donor who had recovered from COVID-19. Each CDR3 is given with its conserved first and last residue. The D gene is left open where the match is weak. Rows may omit the clone size; those that give it use once, few, many or a size class.

d_gene: .
abundance: .
v_gene: TRBV18
j_gene: TRBJ1-1
len: 12
CDR3nt: TGTGCCAGCTCACCACGGGGAGCTGAAGCTTTCTTT
CDR3aa: CASSPRGAEAFF

d_gene: .
abundance: .
v_gene: TRBV7-8
j_gene: TRBJ2-3
len: 15
CDR3nt: TGTGCCAGCAGGATCGCTTGGGGAAGCACAGATACGCAGTATTTT
CDR3aa: CASRIAWGSTDTQYF

d_gene: .
abundance: .
v_gene: TRBV5-4
j_gene: TRBJ1-1
len: 16
CDR3nt: TGTGCCAGCAGCGCACCGGGGAAGGACATTAACACTGAAGCTTTCTTT
CDR3aa: CASSAPGKDINTEAFF

d_gene: .
abundance: .
v_gene: TRBV19
j_gene: TRBJ2-3
len: 15
CDR3nt: TGTGCCAGTAGTATGGGATTGGGGGCCTTGGATACGCAGTATTTT
CDR3aa: CASSMGLGALDTQYF

d_gene: .
abundance: .
v_gene: TRBV21-1
j_gene: TRBJ2-7
len: 15
CDR3nt: TGTGCCAGCCTCCCCGGGACTAGCGGAACCTACGAGCAGTACTTC
CDR3aa: CASLPGTSGTYEQYF

d_gene: TRBD1
abundance: .
v_gene: TRBV5-8
j_gene: TRBJ1-6
len: 15
CDR3nt: TGTGCCAGCAGCGCCTCGGACAGGGCGAATTCACCCCTCCACTTT
CDR3aa: CASSASDRANSPLHF

d_gene: .
abundance: .
v_gene: TRBV11-3
j_gene: TRBJ2-2
len: 13
CDR3nt: TGTGCCAGCAGCCGAGAGAACACCGGGGAGCTGTTTTTT
CDR3aa: CASSRENTGELFF

d_gene: .
abundance: few
v_gene: TRBV6-2/TRBV6-3
j_gene: TRBJ1-2
len: 11
CDR3nt: TGTGCCAGCACTTCGGACCGGAGCTACACCTTC
CDR3aa: CASTSDRSYTF

d_gene: TRBD2
abundance: .
v_gene: TRBV11-2
j_gene: TRBJ2-1
len: 15
CDR3nt: TGTGCCAGCAGCGCCTCTAGCGGCACCTACAATGAGCAGTTCTTC
CDR3aa: CASSASSGTYNEQFF

d_gene: TRBD2
abundance: once
v_gene: TRBV6-1
j_gene: TRBJ2-5
len: 16
CDR3nt: TGTGCCATCAGTCGACTAGCGGGAACCAAACAAGAGACCCAGTACTTC
CDR3aa: CAISRLAGTKQETQYF

d_gene: TRBD1
abundance: .
v_gene: TRBV11-3
j_gene: TRBJ1-5
len: 15
CDR3nt: TGTGCCAGCAGCCCGGGGACAGGGGGCAATCAGCCCCAGCATTTT
CDR3aa: CASSPGTGGNQPQHF

d_gene: .
abundance: .
v_gene: TRBV11-2
j_gene: TRBJ2-7
len: 12
CDR3nt: TGTGCCAGCAGGCCGACAGGCTACGAGCAGTACTTC
CDR3aa: CASRPTGYEQYF

d_gene: .
abundance: .
v_gene: TRBV6-1
j_gene: TRBJ1-1
len: 15
CDR3nt: TGTGCCAGCAGATCGCAGGGTTTCGAGAACACTGAAGCTTTCTTT
CDR3aa: CASRSQGFENTEAFF

d_gene: TRBD2
abundance: .
v_gene: TRBV20-1
j_gene: TRBJ2-7
len: 15
CDR3nt: TGCAGTGCTAGAGATGCACTAGCGGAAAACTACGAGCAGTACTTC
CDR3aa: CSARDALAENYEQYF

d_gene: .
abundance: once
v_gene: TRBV27
j_gene: TRBJ2-7
len: 13
CDR3nt: TGTGCCAGCAGTTTTGCGGCTAGAGGCGAGCAGTACTTC
CDR3aa: CASSFAARGEQYF

d_gene: TRBD1
abundance: .
v_gene: TRBV6-5
j_gene: TRBJ1-1
len: 15
CDR3nt: TGTGCCAGCAGTTACTCGGGACAGCGGAACACTGAAGCTTTCTTT
CDR3aa: CASSYSGQRNTEAFF

d_gene: TRBD1
abundance: once
v_gene: TRBV11-3
j_gene: TRBJ2-3
len: 17
CDR3nt: TGCGCCAGCAGCTCACCCTCGACAGGGATGGGTCCAGATACGCAGTATTTT
CDR3aa: CASSSPSTGMGPDTQYF

d_gene: .
abundance: .
v_gene: TRBV23-1
j_gene: TRBJ2-3
len: 13
CDR3nt: TGCGCCAGTGGGCCTCGAGGGGGAGATACGCAGTATTTT
CDR3aa: CASGPRGGDTQYF

d_gene: .
abundance: .
v_gene: TRBV20-1
j_gene: TRBJ2-5
len: 14
CDR3nt: TGCAGTGCTAGCCCTCTATGGGGAGAAGAGACCCAGTACTTC
CDR3aa: CSASPLWGEETQYF

d_gene: TRBD1
abundance: .
v_gene: TRBV19
j_gene: TRBJ2-5
len: 14
CDR3nt: TGTGCCAGTAGGGAACAGGGGGATTCGGAGACCCAGTACTTC
CDR3aa: CASREQGDSETQYF